These 9 T cell receptor beta chains originate from one sample sequenced in a study of blood T cells in healthy people across ages. Next came a second PCR, run for roughly 6 to 11 cycles, which used a sample-barcoded 5' primer along with a J-beta primer mix. TCRdb processed the 5' RACE reads anew with MiXCR; each CDR3 protein has one entry. The sample consists of 540,000 or so distinct CDR3 sequences, under 55% of them appearing once. The specimen was blood. These receptors were taken from a man older than 75 in good health.

The chain links TRBV7-2 to TRBJ2-3, with D uncertain. V was cut by 0 bases and J by 0 bases, with 10 bases left in between. Germline CDR1 SGHTA, CDR2 FQGNSA. CDR3 size: 16 residues. The DNA for the CDR3 is TGTGCCAGCAGCTTAGCGGTGGTTTCTAGCACAGATACGCAGTATTTT. This codes for CASSLAVVSSTDTQYF. Full variable domain (remainder filled in from reference TRBV7-2 and TRBJ2-3): GAGVSQSPSNKVTEKGKDVELRCDPISGHTALYWYRQSLGQGLEFLIYFQGNSAPDKSGLPSDRFSAERTGGSVSTLTIQRTQQEDSAVYLCASSLAVVSSTDTQYFGPGTRLTVL.

This rearrangement joins TRBV10-3 to TRBJ2-7; perhaps TRBD1 as D (5 bases). Near its end, the DNA agrees better with TRBJ2-5, so the J call may be wrong. This CDR3 contains 15 residues. Germline-derived CDR1 and CDR2 are ENHRY and SYGVKD. The CDR3 region is CAISSPPDSEETQYF. The CDR3 region has the DNA TGTGCCATCAGCTCCCCGCCCGACAGTGAAGAGACCCAGTACTTC.

This chain links TRBV5-1 with TRBJ1-1; 10 bases match TRBD1. The CDR3 sequence is 16 residues long. Germline V lookup: CDR1 SGHRS, CDR2 YFSETQ. With 4 bases clipped from V and 4 bases from J, the junction kept 10 bases outside the gene matches. CDR3 amino acids: CASSPSTGGRSTEAFF. CDR3 sequence (DNA): TGCGCCAGCAGCCCCTCGACAGGGGGCAGGAGCACTGAAGCTTTCTTT.

This clonotype was detected a few times. The rearrangement links TRBV4-3 to TRBJ2-2; D is perhaps TRBD1 (6 bases). Trimming took 4 bases from V and 2 from J, leaving 14 bases between them. Germline V gene sequence: CDR1 LGHNA, CDR2 YSLEER. CDR3 length: 16 amino acids. As DNA, the CDR3 is TGCGCCAGCAGCCCCGTGGGGACAATCAACACCGGGGAGCTGTTTTTT. The encoded protein is CASSPVGTINTGELFF.

The chain carries TRBV29-1 and TRBJ2-3, with 9 positions matching TRBD2. Germline V lookup: CDR1 SQVTM, CDR2 ANQGSEA. The CDR3 covers 14 residues. V was pared by 3 bases and J by 5 bases, with 6 bases of the junction left unmatched. The CDR3 nucleotides are TGCAGCGTTGATGGGAAGCGGGGGGAAGATACGCAGTATTTT. Translating gives CSVDGKRGEDTQYF.

The chain uses TRBV18 and TRBJ2-6; weak D call: TRBD1 (6 bases). V lost 5 bases and J 0 bases, leaving 14 bases between the germline ends. Germline V gene lookup returns CDR1 KGHSH and CDR2 LQKENI. CDR3 length equals 17 residues. The CDR3 region is CASSYRGIRSGANVLTF. The CDR3 DNA reads as TGTGCCAGCTCATATAGGGGGATCCGCTCTGGGGCCAACGTCCTGACTTTC. Based on the CDR3 plus reference TRBV18 and TRBJ2-6, the full variable domain is NAGVMQNPRHLVRRRGQEARLRCSPMKGHSHVYWYRQLPEEGLKFMVYLQKENIIDESGMPKERFSAEFPKEGPSILRIQQVVRGDSAAYFCASSYRGIRSGANVLTFGAGSRLTVL.

This chain uses TRBV7-2 with TRBJ1-2; D remains unclear. The V gene's germline CDR1 is SGHTA and CDR2 FQGNSA. Trimming removed 1 base from V and 4 bases from J, with 16 bases in between. This CDR3 has 16 amino acids. CDR3 amino acids: CASSLDERHTFYGYTF. CDR3 nucleotide sequence: TGTGCCAGCAGCTTAGATGAAAGGCACACCTTCTATGGCTACACCTTC.

This chain links TRBV12-3 or TRBV12-4 with TRBJ2-7, with 9 bases matching TRBD1. The CDR3 is 15 amino acids. The V segment lost 0 bases and the J segment 4 bases; nucleotides outside the gene matches: 4. The CDR3 is CASSLAGGQGYEQYF. CDR3 in DNA: TGTGCCAGCAGTTTAGCGGGGGGACAGGGATACGAGCAGTACTTC.

The rearrangement links TRBV6-5 to TRBJ1-5; weak D call: TRBD1 (5 bases). Trimming removed 4 bases from V and 3 bases from J, with 22 bases in between. Germline CDR1 reads MNHEY; CDR2 reads SVGAGI. The CDR3 has 18 residues. CDR3 bases: TGTGCCAGCAGTTGGGATGTGGGAGTTAGAGGGGACAATCAGCCCCAGCATTTT. Amino acids: CASSWDVGVRGDNQPQHF.